This T cell receptor (beta chain) was captured in a study of T cell responses to AZD1222 COVID-19 vaccine. Findings of the study overall: The sample set comprised mostly white British donors with more females, and clonal diversity was possibly underestimated.

The CDR3 contains 14 residues. V lost 6 bases and J lost 6; bases outside the gene matches: 8. Germline V gene lookup returns CDR1 LNHDA and CDR2 SQIVND (reference sequence). Data came from immunoSEQ multiplex PCR; TCRdb stores just in-frame clones and leaves some out. The sample lists around 270,000 clones, about 94% occurring once. Turning to this clone: Its antigen remains unidentified.

This material consisted of peripheral blood, taken 28 days after the second AZD1222 dose. The sequence was obtained from an adult who received the AZD1222 COVID-19 vaccine. The chain couples TRBV19 to TRBJ1-1; 9 bases map to TRBD1. Written as DNA, the CDR3 is TGTGCCAGTAGACCTTGGACAGGGGCCCCTGAAGCTTTCTTT. This gives the protein CASRPWTGAPEAFF.